The clone carrying this T cell receptor beta chain has just one count. This entry belongs to a study of CD8+CD57+ T cells in acquired aplastic anemia. It was genomic DNA that served as the template for profiling TCR beta VDJ and CDR3. TCRdb re-analysed the reads in MiXCR, keeping a single row per CDR3 protein. This sample has over 150,000 distinct CDR3 sequences; roughly half occur once, and the top ten carry roughly 15%. The sequencing input was sorted CD4+, CD8+, or CD8+CD57+ T cells (not recorded which) from PBMCs. This sequence was found in a human donor in good health, serving as a control.

CDR3 residues: CASSMETQYF. In nucleotides, the CDR3 is TGTGCCAGCAGTATGGAGACCCAGTACTTC. The chain couples TRBV7-9 to TRBJ2-5; D is ambiguous. This CDR3 spans 10 amino acids. V dropped 6 bases and J dropped 5 bases, with 4 bases sitting between them. CDR1 and CDR2 (germline): SEHNR, FQNEAQ (reference sequence). The full variable domain, in which reference TRBV7-9 and TRBJ2-5 provide the parts outside the CDR3, is DTGVSQNPRHKITKRGQNVTFRCDPISEHNRLYWYRQTLGQGPEFLTYFQNEAQLEKSRLLSDRFSAERPKGSFSTLEIQRTEQGDSAMYLCASSMETQYFGPGTRLLVL.